The present TCR beta chain was sequenced within a study of beta chain features in type 1 diabetes. Each donor gave one heparinised blood draw averaging about 116 mL. As to this clone: Its antigen is unknown. The identical CDR3 is also encoded by other nucleotide sequences in the sample.

Germline CDR1 SQVTM, CDR2 ANQGSEA. This CDR3 contains 13 residues. V was trimmed by 2 bases and J by 6 bases, leaving 13 bases between them. Study-wide results and caveats: A greater similarity of naive, central memory and Treg TCRB repertoires was seen among patients than among healthy donors. All four CD4+ subsets from Type 1 diabetes patients carried moderately but significantly shorter TCRB CDR3s.

The investigators reverse transcribed all of the isolated RNA, so they sequenced expressed TCRB transcripts. TCRdb's table, derived via immunoSEQ multiplex PCR, lists solely in-frame clones and lacks some. Counted here are some 640,000 clones, more than 12% occurring once; the ten biggest clones make up approximately 0.043%. The material sequenced was naive CD4+ T cells from blood. The chain uses TRBV29-1 and TRBJ1-1; a weak D match, TRBD1 (5 bases). The clonotype was recovered from a man between 18 and 29 years old with type 1 diabetes. CDR3 coding DNA: TGCAGCGTTGAACAGGGTCGGGGCGCTGAAGCTTTCTTT. This translates into CSVEQGRGAEAFF.